This passage covers 2 T cell receptor beta chains from one sample sequenced in a study of T cell responses to AZD1222 COVID-19 vaccine. Data came from immunoSEQ multiplex PCR; TCRdb stores just in-frame clones and leaves some out. The repertoire holds 100,000 or so clones, with around 94% as singletons. The sample in question was peripheral blood, obtained on day 0 of AZD1222 vaccination. The receptors come from an adult in good health.

The V gene is TRBV29-1, the J gene TRBJ1-1, with D unresolved. Trimming left V 1 base short and J 2 bases short, with 8 bases between. Germline loops: CDR1 SQVTM, CDR2 ANQGSEA. The CDR3 totals 13 residues. CDR3 coding DNA: TGCAGCGTTGAAGTCATAGTAAACACTGAAGCTTTCTTT. This codes for CSVEVIVNTEAFF.

This chain joins TRBV15 and TRBJ2-1; D perhaps matches TRBD1 (6 bases). Trimming took off 0 bases at V and 3 bases at J, with 12 bases between the two ends. The CDR3 is made up of 16 amino acids. The germline V gene has CDR1 LNHNV and CDR2 YYDKDF (reference sequence). The CDR3 spells CATSRDTVQGYNEQFF. CDR3 DNA sequence: TGTGCCACCAGCAGAGATACGGTACAGGGCTACAATGAGCAGTTCTTC.